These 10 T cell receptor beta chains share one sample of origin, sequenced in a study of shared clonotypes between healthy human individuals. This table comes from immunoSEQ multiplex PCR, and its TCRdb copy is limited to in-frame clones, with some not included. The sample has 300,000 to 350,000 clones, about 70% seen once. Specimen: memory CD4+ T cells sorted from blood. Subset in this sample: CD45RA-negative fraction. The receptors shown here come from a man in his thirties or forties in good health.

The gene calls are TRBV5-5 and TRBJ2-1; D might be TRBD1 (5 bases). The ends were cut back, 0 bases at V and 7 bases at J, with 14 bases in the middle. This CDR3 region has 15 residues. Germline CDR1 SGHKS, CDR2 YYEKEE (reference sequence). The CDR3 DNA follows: TGTGCCAGCAGCTTGGGATTACCAGGGTTGAATGAGCAGTTCTTC. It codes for CASSLGLPGLNEQFF.

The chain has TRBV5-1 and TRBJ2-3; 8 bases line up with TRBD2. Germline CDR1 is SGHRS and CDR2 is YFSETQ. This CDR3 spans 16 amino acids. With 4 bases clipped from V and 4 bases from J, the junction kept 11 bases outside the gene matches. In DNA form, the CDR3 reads TGCGCCAGCAGCCGAGCGGGAGCCCTGAATCCAGATACGCAGTATTTT. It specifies CASSRAGALNPDTQYF.

The CDR3 bases are TGTGCCAGCAGTGAAAGGGGTTATCAGCCCCAGCATTTT. Residues: CASSERGYQPQHF. The V call is TRBV2, the J call TRBJ1-5, with D tentatively TRBD1 (5 bases). The V end lost 2 bases, the J end lost 5 bases, and 7 bases lay between the germline ends. The CDR3 covers 13 residues. Germline V CDR1 and CDR2: SNHLY, FYNNEI.

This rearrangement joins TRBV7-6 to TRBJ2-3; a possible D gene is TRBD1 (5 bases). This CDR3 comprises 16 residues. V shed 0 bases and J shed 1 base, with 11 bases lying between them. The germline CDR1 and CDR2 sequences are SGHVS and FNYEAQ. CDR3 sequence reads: CASSLARRAGTDTQYF. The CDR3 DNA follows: TGTGCCAGCAGCTTAGCGCGCAGGGCGGGCACAGATACGCAGTATTTT. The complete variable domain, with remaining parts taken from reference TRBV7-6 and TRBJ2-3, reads GAGVSQSPRYKVTKRGQDVALRCDPISGHVSLYWYRQALGQGPEFLTYFNYEAQQDKSGLPNDRFSAERPEGSISTLTIQRTEQRDSAMYRCASSLARRAGTDTQYFGPGTRLTVL.

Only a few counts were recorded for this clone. CDR3 nucleotides: TGCAGCGTTTTAGAATCGCACGGGGGCAATCAGCCCCAGCATTTT. Encoded protein: CSVLESHGGNQPQHF. The J gene is TRBJ1-5, the V gene TRBV29-1; D unclear. This CDR3 spans 15 amino acids. V lost 5 bases to trimming and J lost 2 bases, with 16 bases between them. Looked up from germline, CDR1 is SQVTM and CDR2 is ANQGSEA.

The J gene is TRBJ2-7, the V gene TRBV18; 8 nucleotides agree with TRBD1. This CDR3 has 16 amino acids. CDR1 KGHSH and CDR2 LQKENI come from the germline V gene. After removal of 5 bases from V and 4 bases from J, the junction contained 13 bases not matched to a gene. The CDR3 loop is CASSITPGTGFYEQYF. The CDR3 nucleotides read TGTGCCAGCTCAATTACTCCCGGGACAGGATTTTACGAGCAGTACTTC.

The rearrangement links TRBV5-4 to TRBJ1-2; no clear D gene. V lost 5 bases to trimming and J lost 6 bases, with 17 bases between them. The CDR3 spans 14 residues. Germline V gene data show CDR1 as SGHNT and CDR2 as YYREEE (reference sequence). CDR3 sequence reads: CASSSKGRGHGYTF. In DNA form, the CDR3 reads TGTGCCAGCAGTTCCAAAGGGAGAGGACATGGCTACACCTTC.

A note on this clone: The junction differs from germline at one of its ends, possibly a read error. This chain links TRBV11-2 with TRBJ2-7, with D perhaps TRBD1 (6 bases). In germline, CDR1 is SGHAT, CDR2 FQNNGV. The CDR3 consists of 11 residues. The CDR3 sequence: CASSLESGVVF. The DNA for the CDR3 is TGTGCCAGCAGCTTAGAATCAGGGGTCGTCTTC.

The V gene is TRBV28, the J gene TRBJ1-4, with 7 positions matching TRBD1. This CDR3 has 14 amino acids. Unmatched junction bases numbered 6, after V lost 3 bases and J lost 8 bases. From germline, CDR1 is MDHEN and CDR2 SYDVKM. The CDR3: CASSFGQGQEKLFF. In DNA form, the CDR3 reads TGTGCCAGCAGTTTCGGGCAGGGACAGGAAAAACTGTTTTTT.

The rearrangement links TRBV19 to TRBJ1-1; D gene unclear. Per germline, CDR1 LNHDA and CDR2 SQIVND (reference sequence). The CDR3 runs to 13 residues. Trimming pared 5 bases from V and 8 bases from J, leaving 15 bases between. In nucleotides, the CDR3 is TGTGCCAGTAGTCCAACCGACCCCTGGGAAGCTTTCTTT. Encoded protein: CASSPTDPWEAFF.